Following are 7 T cell receptor beta chains from one sample sequenced in a study of breast tumors, draining lymph nodes, adjacent tissues. Breast cancer patients provided tissue from their axillary draining lymph nodes. TCRdb re-called the multiplex PCR reads with MiXCR, one entry per CDR3 protein. The sample shows around 290,000 distinct CDR3 sequences, over 30% of them seen only once. Material: axillary lymph node tissue. The source is a female donor with breast cancer. Some clones in this sample may be carry-over from other donors' samples.

The gene calls are TRBV5-8 and TRBJ2-2; D might be TRBD2 (7 bases). Germline V CDR1 and CDR2: SGHTS, YDEGEE. The V and J ends lost 0 bases and 6 bases respectively, with 18 bases between them. The CDR3 runs 17 residues. CDR3 bases: TGTGCCAGCAGCTTGGGGGGGGGCCTTCCTGCCGCCGGGGAGCTGTTTTTT. It encodes CASSLGGGLPAAGELFF.

As regards this clonotype: At one end the junction does not follow the germline gene, possibly because of a read error. The chain combines TRBV11-2 with TRBJ2-1; 16 bases fit TRBD2. Germline V lookup: CDR1 SGHAT, CDR2 FQNNGV. The CDR3 length is 19 residues. For the CDR3, the DNA is TGTGCCCGCAGGCCCGGGACTAGCGGGAGGGGGAGCTCCTACAATGAGCAGTTCTTC. Protein product: CARRPGTSGRGSSYNEQFF.

Concerning this clonotype itself: Given a much more abundant clone one base away, this may be a read error. This chain joins TRBV20-1 and TRBJ2-7; 7 nucleotides match TRBD2. In germline, CDR1 is DFQATT, CDR2 SNEGSKA (reference sequence). The CDR3 extends over 14 amino acids. This CDR3 is CSARVGREPYGQYF. The DNA for the CDR3 is TGCAGTGCTAGAGTAGGGCGGGAGCCCTACGGGCAGTACTTC.

This clonotype was recorded at least ten times. The V and J genes are TRBV25-1 and TRBJ2-1; 10 nucleotides line up with TRBD2. This CDR3 spans 16 amino acids. Germline lookup yields CDR1 MGHDK and CDR2 SYGVNS. The junction had 4 bases not matched to a gene; V was cut back by 3 bases and J by 2 bases. The CDR3 sequence: CASSDTAGGAYNEQFF. As DNA, the CDR3 is TGTGCCAGCAGTGACACAGCGGGAGGGGCCTACAATGAGCAGTTCTTC.

This clonotype appeared many times. The rearrangement joins TRBV4-3 to TRBJ2-5; TRBD2 matches 9 bases. After removal of 0 bases from V and 5 bases from J, the junction contained 13 bases not matched to a gene. Germline V gene data show CDR1 as LGHNA and CDR2 as YSLEER. CDR3 length: 18 residues. The CDR3: CASSQDARRSGRGETQYF. CDR3 sequence (DNA): TGCGCCAGCAGCCAAGATGCCCGCCGTAGCGGGAGAGGGGAGACCCAGTACTTC.

This clonotype was observed a handful of times. Without the conserved terminal phenylalanine or tryptophan, this CDR3 likely stems from a read error. V usage is TRBV24-1 and J usage is TRBJ2-5; the match to TRBD2 covers 9 bases. Losses at the gene ends were 2 bases for V and 4 bases for J; bases not matched to a gene: 13. CDR1 is KGHDR, CDR2 SFDVKD, per germline. There are 18 residues in the CDR3. The CDR3 coding sequence is TGTGCCACCAGTGATTATAGCGGGAGTCGGAAGGGGGGAGAGACCCAGTACCTC. Translating gives CATSDYSGSRKGGETQYL.

This clonotype was seen ten or more times. The V call is TRBV5-8, the J call TRBJ1-3; 7 bases are shared with TRBD1. Losses at the gene ends were 3 bases for V and 4 bases for J; bases not matched to a gene: 4. Germline CDR1 and CDR2: SGHTS and YDEGEE. The CDR3 runs 14 residues. The CDR3 protein is CASSSGTAGNTIYF. CDR3 sequence (DNA): TGTGCCAGCAGCTCCGGGACAGCCGGAAACACCATATATTTT. The whole variable domain, filled in from reference TRBV5-8 and TRBJ1-3, reads EAGVTQSPTHLIKTRGQQATLRCSPISGHTSVYWYQQALGLGLQFLLWYDEGEERNRGNFPPRFSGRQFPNYSSELNVNALELEDSALYLCASSSGTAGNTIYFGEGSWLTVV.